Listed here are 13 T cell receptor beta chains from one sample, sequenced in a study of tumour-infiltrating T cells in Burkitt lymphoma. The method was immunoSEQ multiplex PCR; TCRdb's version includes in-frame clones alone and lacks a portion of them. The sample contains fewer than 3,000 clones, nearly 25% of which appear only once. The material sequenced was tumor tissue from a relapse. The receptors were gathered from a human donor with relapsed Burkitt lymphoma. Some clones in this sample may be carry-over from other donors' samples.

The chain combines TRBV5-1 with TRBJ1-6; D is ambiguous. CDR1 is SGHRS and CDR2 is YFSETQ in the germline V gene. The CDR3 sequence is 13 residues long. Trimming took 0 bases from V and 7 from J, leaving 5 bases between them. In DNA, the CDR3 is TGCGCCAGCAGCTTGGGTAGCAATTCACCCCTCCACTTT. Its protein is CASSLGSNSPLHF.

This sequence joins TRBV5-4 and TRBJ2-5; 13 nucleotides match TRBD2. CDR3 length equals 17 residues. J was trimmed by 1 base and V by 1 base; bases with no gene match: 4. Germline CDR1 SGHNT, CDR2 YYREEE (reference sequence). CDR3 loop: CASSLPGLAGPQETQYF. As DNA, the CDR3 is TGTGCCAGCAGCTTGCCGGGACTAGCGGGGCCCCAAGAGACCCAGTACTTC. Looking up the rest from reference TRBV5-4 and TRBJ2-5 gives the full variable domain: ETGVTQSPTHLIKTRGQQVTLRCSSQSGHNTVSWYQQALGQGPQFIFQYYREEENGRGNFPPRFSGLQFPNYSSELNVNALELDDSALYLCASSLPGLAGPQETQYFGPGTRLLVL.

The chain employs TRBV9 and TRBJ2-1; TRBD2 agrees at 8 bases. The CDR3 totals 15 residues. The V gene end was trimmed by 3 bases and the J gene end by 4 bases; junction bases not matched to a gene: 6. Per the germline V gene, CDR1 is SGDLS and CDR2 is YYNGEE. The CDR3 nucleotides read TGTGCCAGCAGCGGGGCGGGGGGTCTTTACAATGAGCAGTTCTTC. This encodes CASSGAGGLYNEQFF.

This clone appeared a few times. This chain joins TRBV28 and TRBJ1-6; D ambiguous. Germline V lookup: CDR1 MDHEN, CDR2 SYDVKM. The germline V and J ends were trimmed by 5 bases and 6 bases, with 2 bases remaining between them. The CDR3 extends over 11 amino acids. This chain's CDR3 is CASSSNSPLHF. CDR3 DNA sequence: TGTGCCAGCAGTAGTAATTCACCCCTCCACTTT. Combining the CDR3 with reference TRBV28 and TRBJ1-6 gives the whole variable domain DVKVTQSSRYLVKRTGEKVFLECVQDMDHENMFWYRQDPGLGLRLIYFSYDVKMKEKGDIPEGYSVSREKKERFSLILESASTNQTSMYLCASSSNSPLHFGNGTRLTVT.

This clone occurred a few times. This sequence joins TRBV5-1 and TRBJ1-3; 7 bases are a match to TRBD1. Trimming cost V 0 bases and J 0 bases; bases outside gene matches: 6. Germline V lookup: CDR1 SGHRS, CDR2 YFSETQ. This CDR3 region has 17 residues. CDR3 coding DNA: TGCGCCAGCAGCTTGGAGCCGCCAGGGGGCTCTGGAAACACCATATATTTT. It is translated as CASSLEPPGGSGNTIYF. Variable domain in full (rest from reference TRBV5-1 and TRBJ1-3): KAGVTQTPRYLIKTRGQQVTLSCSPISGHRSVSWYQQTPGQGLQFLFEYFSETQRNKGNFPGRFSGRQFSNSRSEMNVSTLELGDSALYLCASSLEPPGGSGNTIYFGEGSWLTVV.

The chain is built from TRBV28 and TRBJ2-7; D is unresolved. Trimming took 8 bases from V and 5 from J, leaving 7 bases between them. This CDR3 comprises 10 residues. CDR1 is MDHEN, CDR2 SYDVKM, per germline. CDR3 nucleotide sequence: TGTGCCAGCGCCCTTCACGAGCAGTACTTC. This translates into CASALHEQYF.

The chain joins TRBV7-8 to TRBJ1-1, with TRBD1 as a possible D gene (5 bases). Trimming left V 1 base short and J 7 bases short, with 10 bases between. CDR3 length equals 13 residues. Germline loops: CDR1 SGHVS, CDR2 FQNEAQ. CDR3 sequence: CASSLVRQGEAFF. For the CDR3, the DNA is TGTGCCAGCAGCTTAGTGAGGCAGGGTGAAGCTTTCTTT.

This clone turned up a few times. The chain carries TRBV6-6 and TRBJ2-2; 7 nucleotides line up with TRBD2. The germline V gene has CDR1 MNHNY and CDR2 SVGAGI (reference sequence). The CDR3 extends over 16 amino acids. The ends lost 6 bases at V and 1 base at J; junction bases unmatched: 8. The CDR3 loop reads CASSRYLAENTGELFF. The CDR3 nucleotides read TGTGCCAGCAGCCGATATCTAGCGGAGAACACCGGGGAGCTGTTTTTT.

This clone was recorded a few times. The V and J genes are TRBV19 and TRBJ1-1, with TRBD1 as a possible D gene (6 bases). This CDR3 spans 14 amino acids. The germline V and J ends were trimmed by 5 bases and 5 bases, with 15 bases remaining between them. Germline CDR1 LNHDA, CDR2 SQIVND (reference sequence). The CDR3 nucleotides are TGTGCCAGTAGTTCCCGACCCAGGGGAACTGAAGCTTTCTTT. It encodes CASSSRPRGTEAFF. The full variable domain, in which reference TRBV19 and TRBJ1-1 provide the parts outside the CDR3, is DGGITQSPKYLFRKEGQNVTLSCEQNLNHDAMYWYRQDPGQGLRLIYYSQIVNDFQKGDIAEGYSVSREKKESFPLTVTSAQKNPTAFYLCASSSRPRGTEAFFGQGTRLTVV.

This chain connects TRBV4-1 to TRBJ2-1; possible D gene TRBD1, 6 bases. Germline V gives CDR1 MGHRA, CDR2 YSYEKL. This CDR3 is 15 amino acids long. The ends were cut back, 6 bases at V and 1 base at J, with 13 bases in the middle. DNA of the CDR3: TGCGCCAGCAGGCCAGGACAGTTATCCTACAATGAGCAGTTCTTC. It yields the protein CASRPGQLSYNEQFF.

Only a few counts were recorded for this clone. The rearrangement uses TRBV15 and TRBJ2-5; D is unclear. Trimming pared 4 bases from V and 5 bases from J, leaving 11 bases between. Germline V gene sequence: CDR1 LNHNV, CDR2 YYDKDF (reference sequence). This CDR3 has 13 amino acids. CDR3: CATSIARTETQYF. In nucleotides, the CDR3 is TGTGCCACCAGCATCGCTAGAACTGAGACCCAGTACTTC. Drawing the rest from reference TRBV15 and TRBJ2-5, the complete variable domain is DAMVIQNPRYQVTQFGKPVTLSCSQTLNHNVMYWYQQKSSQAPKLLFHYYDKDFNNEADTPDNFQSRRPNTSFCFLDIRSPGLGDTAMYLCATSIARTETQYFGPGTRLLVL.

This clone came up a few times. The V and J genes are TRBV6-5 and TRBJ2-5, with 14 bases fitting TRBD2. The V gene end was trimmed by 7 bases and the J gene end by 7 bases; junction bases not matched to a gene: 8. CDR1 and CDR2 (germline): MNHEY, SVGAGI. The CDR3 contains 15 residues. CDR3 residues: CASTLTSGGAGTQYF. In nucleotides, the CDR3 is TGTGCCAGCACCTTGACTAGCGGGGGGGCAGGGACCCAGTACTTC.

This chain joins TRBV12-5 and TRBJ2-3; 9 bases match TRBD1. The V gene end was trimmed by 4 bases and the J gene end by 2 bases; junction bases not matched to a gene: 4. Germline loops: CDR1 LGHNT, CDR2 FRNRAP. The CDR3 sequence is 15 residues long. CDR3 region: CASGWDRAATDTQYF. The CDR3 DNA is TGTGCTAGTGGTTGGGACAGGGCCGCCACAGATACGCAGTATTTT.